Shown below are 32 T cell receptor beta chains from a single sample sequenced in a study of memory CD8 T cells in hepatitis C reinfection. TCRdb's copy holds only in-frame clones and misses some; the assay was immunoSEQ multiplex PCR. The table shows some 50,000 clones, with 89% occurring only once. The time point is: late/post reinfection, 12 to 24 weeks after detection. TCR sequencing was done directly ex vivo on sorted cells, without expansion in vitro. Specimen: naive CD8+ T cells sorted from blood. These receptors originate from a man younger than 30 with hepatitis C virus infection.

This chain connects TRBV2 to TRBJ2-3; TRBD2 agrees at 11 bases. CDR3 length: 15 amino acids. J lost 0 bases, V lost 11 bases, and 7 bases had no gene match. Germline lookup yields CDR1 SNHLY and CDR2 FYNNEI. The CDR3 here is CAAGGTSGSTDTQYF. The CDR3 nucleotides are TGTGCCGCGGGCGGGACTAGCGGAAGCACAGATACGCAGTATTTT. Full variable domain (missing parts from reference TRBV2 and TRBJ2-3): EPEVTQTPSHQVTQMGQEVILRCVPISNHLYFYWYRQILGQKVEFLVSFYNNEISEKSEIFDDQFSVERPDGSNFTLKIRSTKLEDSAMYFCAAGGTSGSTDTQYFGPGTRLTVL.

This chain connects TRBV28 to TRBJ1-1; D may be TRBD1 (5 bases). The germline V gene encodes CDR1 MDHEN and CDR2 SYDVKM. The V end lost 8 bases, the J end lost 4 bases, and 17 bases lay between the germline ends. There are 14 residues in the CDR3. The DNA for the CDR3 is TGTGCCAGCCGGACCTTGGGGGGAGTCACTGAAGCTTTCTTT. Amino acid sequence: CASRTLGGVTEAFF.

This clone was seen a few times. This chain connects TRBV7-9 to TRBJ2-7; D not certain. Looked up from germline, CDR1 is SEHNR and CDR2 is FQNEAQ (reference sequence). CDR3 size: 12 residues. Trimming cost V 5 bases and J 4 bases, with 9 bases left between them. In DNA form, the CDR3 reads TGTGCCAGCAGCGCACGAGGATACGAGCAGTACTTC. This gives the protein CASSARGYEQYF. The variable domain in full, completed from reference TRBV7-9 and TRBJ2-7, reads DTGVSQNPRHKITKRGQNVTFRCDPISEHNRLYWYRQTLGQGPEFLTYFQNEAQLEKSRLLSDRFSAERPKGSFSTLEIQRTEQGDSAMYLCASSARGYEQYFGPGTRLTVT.

The CDR3 nucleotides are TGTGCCAGCAGCCGACGACTAGCGGGGGACCAATACGAGCAGTACGTC. This sequence encodes CASSRRLAGDQYEQYV. The genes are TRBV7-9 and TRBJ2-7, with 12 bases aligning to TRBD2. The CDR3 is 16 amino acids. Per the germline V gene, CDR1 is SEHNR and CDR2 is FQNEAQ (reference sequence). V shed 5 bases, J shed 4 bases, and the junction held 9 bases outside the gene matches.

The V gene is TRBV12-5, the J gene TRBJ1-6; no clear D. The V end lost 6 bases, the J end lost 7 bases, and 10 bases lay between the germline ends. This CDR3 region has 13 residues. CDR1 LGHNT and CDR2 FRNRAP come from the germline V gene. The CDR3, as DNA: TGTGCTAGTGGCTCGGTACTCAATTCACCCCTCCACTTT. This codes for CASGSVLNSPLHF. Looking up the rest from reference TRBV12-5 and TRBJ1-6 gives the full variable domain: DARVTQTPRHKVTEMGQEVTMRCQPILGHNTVFWYRQTMMQGLELLAYFRNRAPLDDSGMPKDRFSAEMPDATLATLKIQPSEPRDSAVYFCASGSVLNSPLHFGNGTRLTVT.

This chain's CDR3 is CSDFLPGQGAYGYTF. The CDR3 coding sequence is TGCAGCGATTTCTTACCTGGACAGGGGGCGTATGGCTACACCTTC. The gene calls are TRBV29-1 and TRBJ1-2, with 11 bases aligning to TRBD1. Germline trimming cut 7 bases from V and 5 bases from J; bases unmatched to any gene: 12. CDR1 is SQVTM, CDR2 ANQGSEA, per germline. The CDR3 has 15 amino acids.

This chain links TRBV27 with TRBJ1-5, with TRBD1 as a possible D gene (6 bases). Trimming stripped 5 bases from V and 5 bases from J, with 16 bases between. The CDR3 is made up of 15 amino acids. Germline CDR1 is MNHEY and CDR2 is SMNVEV (reference sequence). The CDR3 reads CASSQGGGLYQPQHF. The CDR3, as DNA: TGTGCCAGCAGTCAAGGGGGGGGACTTTATCAGCCCCAGCATTTT.

The chain combines TRBV18 with TRBJ2-3, with 10 positions matching TRBD2. This CDR3 has 17 amino acids. The germline gives CDR1 KGHSH, CDR2 LQKENI. V shed 0 bases, J shed 9 bases, and the junction held 12 bases outside the gene matches. CDR3 coding DNA: TGTGCCAGCTCACCACCCATAATAGCGGGAGGTGTGGACACGCAGTATTTT. Translation: CASSPPIIAGGVDTQYF.

The rearrangement uses TRBV7-9 and TRBJ2-3, with 14 bases lining up with TRBD2. J lost 5 bases, V lost 5 bases, and 3 bases had no gene match. The CDR3 has 15 amino acids. Germline CDR1 is SEHNR and CDR2 is FQNEAQ (reference sequence). The CDR3 DNA reads TGTGCCAGCAGCCCTGGGACTAGCGGGGGAGATACGCAGTATTTT. Protein sequence: CASSPGTSGGDTQYF. The variable domain in full, with the rest retrieved from reference TRBV7-9 and TRBJ2-3, is DTGVSQNPRHKITKRGQNVTFRCDPISEHNRLYWYRQTLGQGPEFLTYFQNEAQLEKSRLLSDRFSAERPKGSFSTLEIQRTEQGDSAMYLCASSPGTSGGDTQYFGPGTRLTVL.

This clone appeared a single time. The gene calls are TRBV7-9 and TRBJ2-1; 10 nucleotides line up with TRBD2. This CDR3 comprises 19 residues. Germline V lookup: CDR1 SEHNR, CDR2 FQNEAQ (reference sequence). Losses at the gene ends were 5 bases for V and 2 bases for J; bases not matched to a gene: 15. In DNA, the CDR3 is TGTGCCAGCAGCCCCCGGCGGGTGGCTAGCGGGAGCCCCTACAATGAGCAGTTCTTC. Amino acid sequence: CASSPRRVASGSPYNEQFF.

The chain recombines TRBV19 with TRBJ2-1; 8 bases are shared with TRBD1. The germline V gene encodes CDR1 LNHDA and CDR2 SQIVND (reference sequence). The junction had 3 bases not matched to a gene; V was cut back by 6 bases and J by 5 bases. CDR3 length: 13 residues. The CDR3 spells CASRQGAHNEQFF. The DNA of the CDR3 is TGTGCCAGTAGGCAGGGGGCCCACAATGAGCAGTTCTTC.

The chain is built from TRBV4-2 and TRBJ2-3; D call uncertain. V shed 0 bases and J shed 0 bases, with 10 bases lying between them. CDR3 length: 16 residues. Germline assignment: CDR1 LGHNA and CDR2 YNFKEQ. CDR3: CASSQERGTSTDTQYF. Written as DNA, the CDR3 is TGTGCCAGCAGCCAAGAGAGAGGAACTAGCACAGATACGCAGTATTTT.

The chain carries TRBV29-1 and TRBJ2-7; D remains ambiguous. From germline, CDR1 is SQVTM and CDR2 ANQGSEA. V was clipped by 3 bases and J by 0 bases, with 6 bases between them. This CDR3 is 12 amino acids long. This chain's CDR3 is CSVEASSYEQYF. The CDR3 bases are TGCAGCGTTGAGGCCAGCTCCTACGAGCAGTACTTC.

This chain links TRBV5-5 with TRBJ1-2; 8 bases match TRBD1. CDR3 length: 14 residues. CDR1 is SGHKS and CDR2 is YYEKEE in the germline V gene (reference sequence). V gave up 4 bases and J gave up 2 bases; unmatched junction bases: 4. The CDR3 DNA reads TGTGCCAGCAGCGGGACAGGCTCCAACTATGGCTACACCTTC. Its protein is CASSGTGSNYGYTF.

The chain uses TRBV13 and TRBJ2-3, with 7 bases lining up with TRBD2. The CDR3 loop spans 15 amino acids. Germline CDR1 reads PRHDT; CDR2 reads FYEKMQ (reference sequence). Unmatched junction bases numbered 9, after V lost 3 bases and J lost 6 bases. The CDR3: CASSFWWGLKDTQYF. CDR3 coding DNA: TGTGCCAGCAGCTTTTGGTGGGGACTAAAGGATACGCAGTATTTT.

This chain connects TRBV9 to TRBJ1-4; D unclear. Trimming pared 2 bases from V and 5 bases from J, leaving 7 bases between. Germline V gene sequence: CDR1 SGDLS, CDR2 YYNGEE. CDR3 length: 13 residues. DNA for the CDR3: TGTGCCAGCAGCGTCGACACCAATGAAAAACTGTTTTTT. Translating it yields CASSVDTNEKLFF.

The rearrangement links TRBV2 to TRBJ2-1; D may be TRBD2 (5 bases). This CDR3 has 15 amino acids. Per germline, CDR1 SNHLY and CDR2 FYNNEI. The V end was cut by 5 bases, the J end by 0 bases, with 11 bases between. The CDR3 is CASSSSGSSYNEQFF. The CDR3 nucleotides are TGTGCCAGCAGTTCCTCGGGGAGCTCCTACAATGAGCAGTTCTTC.

This clone has just a few counts. The V gene is TRBV28, the J gene TRBJ1-4; tentatively, D is TRBD1 (5 bases). The CDR3 has 16 residues. Germline lookup yields CDR1 MDHEN and CDR2 SYDVKM. V lost 1 base and J lost 0, with 9 bases in between. CDR3 protein: CASSLYRGTTNEKLFF. CDR3 DNA: TGTGCCAGCAGTTTATATAGGGGAACAACTAATGAAAAACTGTTTTTT.

This clone showed up just a few times. The rearrangement uses TRBV30 and TRBJ1-1; D gene uncertain. Per germline, CDR1 GTSNPN and CDR2 SVGIG (reference sequence). The CDR3 is 13 residues long. Trimming cost V 1 base and J 5 bases, with 11 bases left between them. The CDR3 loop is CAWSGLEGTEAFF. For the CDR3, the DNA is TGTGCCTGGAGTGGATTGGAGGGAACTGAAGCTTTCTTT. The full variable domain, with the rest looked up from reference TRBV30 and TRBJ1-1, is SQTIHQWPATLVQPVGSPLSLECTVEGTSNPNLYWYRQAAGRGLQLLFYSVGIGQISSEVPQNLSASRPQDRQFILSSKKLLLSDSGFYLCAWSGLEGTEAFFGQGTRLTVV.

This rearrangement joins TRBV4-1 to TRBJ1-1, with a weak D call TRBD1 (6 bases). CDR3 length equals 16 residues. CDR1 is MGHRA and CDR2 is YSYEKL in the germline V gene. The ends were cut back, 0 bases at V and 0 bases at J, with 11 bases in the middle. The CDR3 is CASSQDGTLMNTEAFF. The DNA for the CDR3 is TGCGCCAGCAGCCAAGACGGGACACTAATGAACACTGAAGCTTTCTTT.

The genes are TRBV5-1 and TRBJ1-1; TRBD1 aligns across 9 bases. CDR1 SGHRS and CDR2 YFSETQ come from the germline V gene. Unmatched junction bases numbered 11, after V lost 3 bases and J lost 11 bases. This CDR3 has 14 amino acids. The CDR3 DNA is TGCGCCAGCAGCTCTAGTCGGGACAGGGTACGGGCTTTCTTT. Its protein is CASSSSRDRVRAFF.

The gene calls are TRBV19 and TRBJ2-7; 10 nucleotides line up with TRBD2. V was clipped by 4 bases and J by 4 bases; unmatched bases: 13. CDR1 is LNHDA, CDR2 SQIVND, per germline (reference sequence). The CDR3 contains 17 residues. The chain's CDR3 is CASSTTEPAGGPYEQYF. In DNA, the CDR3 is TGTGCCAGTAGTACCACTGAGCCAGCGGGAGGGCCTTACGAGCAGTACTTC.

This clone was seen once. The genes are TRBV5-4 and TRBJ2-1; 8 bases agree with TRBD2. This CDR3 has 15 amino acids. V lost 3 bases and J lost 4; bases outside the gene matches: 6. The germline V gene encodes CDR1 SGHNT and CDR2 YYREEE (reference sequence). CDR3 in DNA: TGTGCCAGCAGCTCCCTCGGGACTAGATACAATGAGCAGTTCTTC. This codes for CASSSLGTRYNEQFF.

The V and J genes are TRBV30 and TRBJ2-1; weak D call: TRBD1 (5 bases). V was pared by 0 bases and J by 9 bases, with 9 bases between. This CDR3 has 12 amino acids. The germline V gene has CDR1 GTSNPN and CDR2 SVGIG (reference sequence). The CDR3 bases are TGTGCCTGGAGTGTCGCTGGGGCTGAGCAGTTCTTC. It codes for CAWSVAGAEQFF.

This clone appeared once. This chain links TRBV5-4 with TRBJ2-1; D might be TRBD2 (7 bases). Per germline, CDR1 SGHNT and CDR2 YYREEE (reference sequence). V lost 7 bases and J 5 bases, leaving 13 bases between the germline ends. The CDR3 is 13 amino acids. This CDR3 is CASGGGSNNEQFF. The CDR3 DNA follows: TGTGCCAGCGGGGGGGGCTCTAACAATGAGCAGTTCTTC.

The rearrangement joins TRBV7-6 to TRBJ2-3, with a weak D call TRBD1 (6 bases). V shed 7 bases and J shed 3 bases, with 20 bases lying between them. Germline V gene data show CDR1 as SGHVS and CDR2 as FNYEAQ. This CDR3 spans 16 amino acids. CDR3 region: CASTPWAGASTDTQYF. As DNA, the CDR3 is TGTGCCAGCACCCCGTGGGCAGGGGCGTCGACAGATACGCAGTATTTT. Full variable domain (missing parts from reference TRBV7-6 and TRBJ2-3): GAGVSQSPRYKVTKRGQDVALRCDPISGHVSLYWYRQALGQGPEFLTYFNYEAQQDKSGLPNDRFSAERPEGSISTLTIQRTEQRDSAMYRCASTPWAGASTDTQYFGPGTRLTVL.

J is TRBJ1-1 and V is TRBV15; the D is unclear. The CDR3 covers 14 residues. The germline V gene has CDR1 LNHNV and CDR2 YYDKDF (reference sequence). Trimming stripped 0 bases from V and 1 base from J, with 6 bases between. CDR3 region: CATSRDMSNTEAFF. The DNA for the CDR3 is TGTGCCACCAGCAGAGACATGTCGAACACTGAAGCTTTCTTT.

The V and J genes are TRBV11-2 and TRBJ2-7, with 11 bases fitting TRBD2. The CDR3 runs to 14 residues. V was pared by 5 bases and J by 3 bases, with 3 bases of the junction left unmatched. The germline V gene encodes CDR1 SGHAT and CDR2 FQNNGV. The CDR3: CASSLGLAGYEQYF. DNA for the CDR3: TGTGCCAGCAGCCTAGGACTAGCGGGCTACGAGCAGTACTTC.

This chain connects TRBV29-1 to TRBJ1-2; D is perhaps TRBD1 (5 bases). Trimming took 4 bases from V and 2 from J, leaving 11 bases between them. Germline lookup yields CDR1 SQVTM and CDR2 ANQGSEA. CDR3 size: 13 residues. In nucleotides, the CDR3 is TGCAGCGTTGCGGACACGGTCAACTATGGCTACACCTTC. It codes for CSVADTVNYGYTF.

The CDR3 nucleotides read TGTGCCAGCAGCTTTGGGACGGGGGGCACTGAAGCTTTCTTT. As protein: CASSFGTGGTEAFF. V gene TRBV11-2 combines with J gene TRBJ1-1; D possibly corresponds to TRBD1 (5 bases). The CDR3 runs to 14 residues. In germline, CDR1 is SGHAT, CDR2 FQNNGV. V lost 3 bases and J 4 bases, leaving 12 bases between the germline ends. The full variable domain, with the rest looked up from reference TRBV11-2 and TRBJ1-1, is EAGVAQSPRYKIIEKRQSVAFWCNPISGHATLYWYQQILGQGPKLLIQFQNNGVVDDSQLPKDRFSAERLKGVDSTLKIQPAKLEDSAVYLCASSFGTGGTEAFFGQGTRLTVV.

J is TRBJ2-1 and V is TRBV27, with 8 bases matching TRBD2. Trimming at V came to 2 bases and at J to 8 bases, leaving 8 bases not matched to a gene. This CDR3 region has 15 residues. Germline V lookup: CDR1 MNHEY, CDR2 SMNVEV (reference sequence). CDR3: CASSLISGSTDEQFF. The CDR3 DNA follows: TGTGCCAGCAGTTTAATCAGCGGGAGTACGGATGAGCAGTTCTTC.

The chain couples TRBV5-1 to TRBJ2-3; 15 bases are a match to TRBD2. CDR1 SGHRS and CDR2 YFSETQ come from the germline V gene. Trimming removed 4 bases from V and 0 bases from J; junction bases left unmatched: 9. CDR3 length: 19 residues. As DNA, the CDR3 is TGCGCCAGCAGCGGAGCGGGGACTAGCGGGGGGACTAGCACAGATACGCAGTATTTT. This translates into CASSGAGTSGGTSTDTQYF.